This T cell receptor (beta chain) was sequenced for a study of T cell responses to AZD1222 COVID-19 vaccine. The study, taken as a whole, reports: Dominant at 160-218 and 743-854, vaccine-associated CD4 TCRs also spanned spike. As reported, nearly half of all spike-specific TCRs target variant regions that are unmutated. In a largely white British group with more females than males, clonal diversity was possibly underestimated.

On this clone: The antigen remains unidentified.

Using immunoSEQ multiplex PCR, the repertoire was profiled, and TCRdb retains in-frame clones only, with some absent. Of 150,000 to 200,000 clones listed, under 95% were seen once; the top ten hold 1.3%. In germline, CDR1 is GTSNPN, CDR2 SVGIG (reference sequence). The V gene lost 1 base and the J gene lost 0 bases, with 7 bases spanning the gap. CDR3 length: 14 amino acids. Second-dose timings of about 4 or about 12 weeks were pooled. This TCR came from an adult who received the AZD1222 COVID-19 vaccine. This sequence joins TRBV30 and TRBJ1-5; D is ambiguous. The sequencing here drew on peripheral blood, taken 28 days after the second AZD1222 dose. CDR3 in amino acids: CAWSGVYSNQPQHF. The CDR3 DNA is TGTGCCTGGAGTGGAGTGTATAGCAATCAGCCCCAGCATTTT.